This TCR beta chain is from a study of blood T cell repertoires in COVID-19. Across the study: The United States, Italy and Spain were the sources of the acute and convalescent COVID-19 samples.

In the original workflow: Estimated nucleated cell counts came from reference gene primer amplification. Only in-frame clones appear in the TCRdb table, and some are missing; sequencing was by immunoSEQ multiplex PCR. D and trimming come from the DNA, and the V and J calls and clone size come from that table. This sample yields a few hundred thousand clones, of which 88% are seen a single time; 5.5% to 8% belongs to the top ten. The germline CDR1 and CDR2 sequences are SGHVS and FQNEAQ. The V gene lost 5 bases and the J gene lost 10 bases, with 18 bases spanning the gap. There are 14 residues in the CDR3.

The receptor comes from a woman aged 25 to 45 who had recovered from COVID-19. The V gene is TRBV7-8, the J gene TRBJ2-1, with D perhaps TRBD1 (7 bases). Sequencing was done on a sample of peripheral blood. The CDR3 spells CASSPAQGGWEQFF. Written as DNA, the CDR3 is TGTGCCAGCAGCCCGGCCCAGGGGGGTTGGGAGCAGTTCTTC.